This record looks at one T cell receptor beta chain sequence and its context. This record belongs to a study of CD8 T cells in ankylosing spondylitis. V gave up 3 bases and J gave up 8 bases; unmatched junction bases: 11. This CDR3 region has 16 residues. One entry per CDR3 protein results from TCRdb running MiXCR on the 5' RACE reads. This table holds about 310,000 distinct CDR3 sequences, about 20% found once. The chain carries TRBV12-3 or TRBV12-4 and TRBJ2-1; 9 nucleotides line up with TRBD1. The source of this sequence is a female donor with ankylosing spondylitis or in good health (not recorded which). Sequenced sample: blood, either unsorted or a sorted T cell fraction (not recorded which). The CDR3 reads CASSFPSGQGGDEQFF. The CDR3 DNA follows: TGTGCCAGCAGTTTTCCTTCGGGACAGGGTGGGGATGAGCAGTTCTTC.